A selection of T cell receptor beta chains follows, all from one sample in a study of a mutant IDH1 vaccine in newly diagnosed glioma. For these receptors, no antigen is known. The table came from immunoSEQ multiplex PCR; TCRdb's copy has only in-frame clones and leaves some out. There are tens of thousands of clones in the sample; roughly 90% occur only once, and roughly 1.5% lies in the top ten. This specimen was PBMCs, taken from a glioma patient whose treatment included an IDH1 peptide vaccine. The receptors derive from a man aged 40-49 years with glioma. The CDR3 runs from the conserved cysteine through the conserved F or W. Each record gives: J gene, V gene, CDR3 length, CDR3 protein.

>TRBJ2-3|TRBV6-5|13
CASTQTGSDTQYF
>TRBJ2-2|TRBV5-1|16
CASSLARDRLAGELFF
>TRBJ2-7|TRBV5-1|14
CASSLSEYSYEQYF
>TRBJ2-3|TRBV2|14
CASSEGWGTDTQYF
>TRBJ1-1|TRBV5-6|12
CASSFQASEAFF
>TRBJ1-2|TRBV7-2|13
CASSNDNNYGYTF
>TRBJ2-5|TRBV5-8|13
CASSFQQRETQYF
>TRBJ2-7|TRBV6-5|15
CASSYYRTESYEQYF
>TRBJ2-7|TRBV27|19
CASFSARDRVGPLMFEQYF
>TRBJ2-5|TRBV5-1|14
CASSLDGRMETQYF
>TRBJ1-5|TRBV19|14
CASSMSLGNQPQHF
>TRBJ2-2|TRBV10-3|16
CAISESGDVGTGELFF
>TRBJ1-2|TRBV6-1|16
CASSVGGAHTNYGYTF